This T cell receptor beta chain was observed in a study of PD-L1 blockade in urothelial cancer. Study background: Male sex and bladder-origin urothelial cancer were recorded for about 90% of the roughly 29 patients. Counts from blood samples showed a median of roughly 140,000 T cells.

The data were produced by immunoSEQ multiplex PCR, yet TCRdb's version contains in-frame clones alone and is incomplete. The sample yields 30,000 to 50,000 clones, approximately 90% seen once. Germline-derived CDR1 and CDR2 are SGHAT and FQDESV (reference sequence). Trimming removed 3 bases at V and 5 bases at J, with 13 bases between. CDR3 length: 14 residues. Metastatic or locally advanced urothelial carcinoma was present in the patients. Sample: PBMCs, taken around atezolizumab (anti-PD-L1) treatment. This chain links TRBV11-1 with TRBJ1-1; maybe TRBD1 (6 bases). The clonotype was recovered from a man aged 55 to 70 with urothelial cancer. The CDR3 loop reads CASSLGQTGTEAFF. DNA for the CDR3: TGTGCCAGCAGCTTGGGACAAACAGGGACTGAAGCTTTCTTT.